These 28 T cell receptor beta chains were sequenced from one sample in a study of blood T cell repertoires in COVID-19. Some clones are missing from TCRdb's copy, which holds only in-frame ones; the method was immunoSEQ multiplex PCR. The data contain 250,000 to 300,000 clones, about 88% of them singletons. Source material: PBMCs or T cells enriched from blood (not recorded which). The receptors stem from a man aged 25 to 40 with acute COVID-19.

On this clone itself: The junction departs from germline at one end; a sequencing error may be responsible. CDR3 sequence (DNA): TGTGCCAGCAGCTTGGCTGTGAACACCGGGGAGCTGTTTTTT. Translating gives CASSLAVNTGELFF. V is TRBV5-1 and J is TRBJ2-2; no clear D. The germline CDR1 and CDR2 sequences are SGHRS and YFSETQ. The CDR3 is 14 amino acids. Based on the CDR3 plus reference TRBV5-1 and TRBJ2-2, the full variable domain is KAGVTQTPRYLIKTRGQQVTLSCSPISGHRSVSWYQQTPGQGLQFLFEYFSETQRNKGNFPGRFSGRQFSNSRSEMNVSTLELGDSALYLCASSLAVNTGELFFGEGSRLTVL.

This clone was detected ten times or more. The chain's CDR3 is CASSLRGQGKNIQYF. CDR3 DNA: TGTGCCAGCAGTTTAAGGGGGCAGGGTAAAAACATTCAGTACTTC. This rearrangement joins TRBV27 to TRBJ2-4, with 7 bases fitting TRBD1. The CDR3 is 15 residues long. Trimming took 2 bases from V and 4 from J; bases not matched to a gene: 5. Germline CDR1 and CDR2: MNHEY and SMNVEV (reference sequence).

The chain links TRBV6-5 to TRBJ2-7, with a possible D match to TRBD1 (6 bases). Trimming took off 9 bases at V and 3 bases at J, with 12 bases between the two ends. Germline-derived CDR1 and CDR2 are MNHEY and SVGAGI. CDR3 length: 12 residues. The CDR3 loop is CASLDRLYEQYV. CDR3 DNA: TGTGCCAGTCTGGACAGACTCTACGAGCAGTACGTC.

This chain links TRBV6-2 or TRBV6-3 with TRBJ1-5; the D is unclear. This CDR3 is built from 18 residues. Germline CDR1 reads MNHEY; CDR2 reads SVGEGT. V shed 2 bases and J shed 0 bases, with 17 bases lying between them. CDR3 sequence: CASSYMAGRASSNQPQHF. DNA of the CDR3: TGTGCCAGCAGTTACATGGCGGGTCGGGCCTCTAGCAATCAGCCCCAGCATTTT.

V and J are TRBV24-1 and TRBJ2-2, with a weak D call TRBD1 (5 bases). V was trimmed by 1 base and J by 3 bases, leaving 17 bases between them. CDR3 length: 18 amino acids. CDR1 is KGHDR, CDR2 SFDVKD, per germline. The CDR3 DNA reads as TGTGCCACCAGTGATTTCCCCAGGGTAGCAGAGGACACCGGGGAGCTGTTTTTT. Encoded protein: CATSDFPRVAEDTGELFF.

The J gene is TRBJ1-1, the V gene TRBV5-4; 8 bases match TRBD1. This CDR3 comprises 14 residues. V was pared by 4 bases and J by 5 bases, with 7 bases of the junction left unmatched. CDR1 SGHNT and CDR2 YYREEE come from the germline V gene (reference sequence). This CDR3 reads CASSDRRGQTEAFF. CDR3 DNA sequence: TGTGCCAGCAGCGACCGCAGGGGGCAAACTGAAGCTTTCTTT.

The chain is built from TRBV5-1 and TRBJ1-4, with 8 bases that match TRBD1. CDR3 length: 15 amino acids. Germline lookup yields CDR1 SGHRS and CDR2 YFSETQ. V lost 4 bases to trimming and J lost 4 bases; unmatched junction nucleotides: 6. As DNA, the CDR3 is TGCGCCAGCAGCGGAGGGACAGGTTTTAATGAAAAACTGTTTTTT. Amino acids: CASSGGTGFNEKLFF. Filled out from reference TRBV5-1 and TRBJ1-4, the complete variable domain reads KAGVTQTPRYLIKTRGQQVTLSCSPISGHRSVSWYQQTPGQGLQFLFEYFSETQRNKGNFPGRFSGRQFSNSRSEMNVSTLELGDSALYLCASSGGTGFNEKLFFGSGTQLSVL.

Notes on this clone: An end of the junction does not agree with germline; a read error may underlie this. The chain uses TRBV5-1 and TRBJ2-5; no clear D. CDR3 length: 13 residues. Germline-derived CDR1 and CDR2 are SGHRS and YFSETQ. CDR3 DNA sequence: TGTGCCAGCAGCTCGTGGCCGGGAGAGACCCAGTACTTC. This encodes CASSSWPGETQYF.

This clone has just a few counts. The V call is TRBV4-1, the J call TRBJ2-3; weak D call: TRBD2 (6 bases). The germline V and J ends were trimmed by 9 bases and 3 bases, with 16 bases remaining between them. The CDR3 runs to 14 residues. The germline CDR1 and CDR2 sequences are MGHRA and YSYEKL. As DNA, the CDR3 is TGCGCCAGTGTCCGGGACGCGGGGACAGATACGCAGTATTTT. Translated, it gives CASVRDAGTDTQYF.

V and J are TRBV7-8 and TRBJ1-4, with 9 nucleotides matching TRBD1. The CDR3 is made up of 14 amino acids. The ends lost 5 bases at V and 6 bases at J; junction bases unmatched: 4. Germline CDR1 reads SGHVS; CDR2 reads FQNEAQ. CDR3 DNA sequence: TGTGCCAGCAGCCTACGGGACAGGGATGAAAAACTGTTTTTT. It specifies CASSLRDRDEKLFF.

The V and J genes are TRBV19 and TRBJ2-1; possible D gene TRBD2, 5 bases. The germline V gene has CDR1 LNHDA and CDR2 SQIVND (reference sequence). Trimming took off 2 bases at V and 8 bases at J, with 7 bases between the two ends. This CDR3 has 12 residues. The chain's CDR3 is CASSISGYEQFF. CDR3 nucleotide sequence: TGTGCCAGTAGTATATCGGGATATGAGCAGTTCTTC.

The CDR3 protein is CASSLAVSAFF. The DNA of the CDR3 is TGTGCCAGCAGCTTAGCAGTTAGTGCTTTCTTT. This chain joins TRBV7-9 and TRBJ1-1; no reliable D call. This CDR3 has 11 residues. The V gene's germline CDR1 is SEHNR and CDR2 FQNEAQ (reference sequence). The V and J ends lost 0 bases and 11 bases respectively, with 7 bases between them. The full variable domain, its missing parts supplied by reference TRBV7-9 and TRBJ1-1, is DTGVSQNPRHKITKRGQNVTFRCDPISEHNRLYWYRQTLGQGPEFLTYFQNEAQLEKSRLLSDRFSAERPKGSFSTLEIQRTEQGDSAMYLCASSLAVSAFFGQGTRLTVV.

This clone showed up just a few times. The J gene is TRBJ1-2, the V gene TRBV25-1, with D unresolved. Trimming took off 4 bases at V and 8 bases at J, with 11 bases between the two ends. Germline-derived CDR1 and CDR2 are MGHDK and SYGVNS. This CDR3 spans 12 amino acids. CDR3 sequence reads: CASSGNNGGYTF. For the CDR3, the DNA is TGTGCCAGCAGTGGGAACAACGGGGGCTACACCTTC.

The V call is TRBV27, the J call TRBJ2-1; 7 bases line up with TRBD2. Germline V gene sequence: CDR1 MNHEY, CDR2 SMNVEV (reference sequence). Trimming removed 8 bases from V and 4 bases from J; junction bases left unmatched: 5. The CDR3 extends over 13 amino acids. CDR3 sequence reads: CASEGTIYNEQFF. In nucleotides, the CDR3 is TGTGCCAGCGAGGGGACTATTTACAATGAGCAGTTCTTC.

The chain links TRBV30 to TRBJ1-2; TRBD1 is a possible D gene (5 bases). The germline V and J ends were trimmed by 3 bases and 6 bases, with 11 bases remaining between them. CDR3 length equals 12 residues. Germline CDR1 reads GTSNPN; CDR2 reads SVGIG (reference sequence). The CDR3 nucleotides are TGTGCCTGGAGGGGGGGAGGCGATGGCTACACCTTC. It encodes CAWRGGGDGYTF.

This chain links TRBV28 with TRBJ1-2; D perhaps matches TRBD1 (5 bases). Germline V gene data show CDR1 as MDHEN and CDR2 as SYDVKM. The CDR3 covers 14 residues. The V end was cut by 4 bases, the J end by 5 bases, with 14 bases between. DNA for the CDR3: TGTGCCAGCAGTTCCGCCGGGACTGTATATGGCTACACCTTC. Protein product: CASSSAGTVYGYTF.

The chain carries TRBV19 and TRBJ2-3; D not resolved. Between the trimmed V and J ends, which lost 6 bases and 1 base, there was a span of 8 bases. This CDR3 spans 13 amino acids. Germline V lookup: CDR1 LNHDA, CDR2 SQIVND (reference sequence). The CDR3 DNA reads TGTGCCAGTAGGTCCAGCGGCACAGATACGCAGTATTTT. Translated: CASRSSGTDTQYF.

This chain connects TRBV19 to TRBJ2-1, with D possibly matching TRBD2 (7 bases). Trimming took 7 bases from V and 13 from J, leaving 29 bases between them. This CDR3 spans 16 amino acids. CDR1 is LNHDA and CDR2 is SQIVND in the germline V gene (reference sequence). Here the CDR3 DNA reads TGTGCCAGTACCTCGGTAGGGGGGGCGAGGTCACGCTACCAGTTCTTC. Protein: CASTSVGGARSRYQFF. The full variable domain, with the rest looked up from reference TRBV19 and TRBJ2-1, is DGGITQSPKYLFRKEGQNVTLSCEQNLNHDAMYWYRQDPGQGLRLIYYSQIVNDFQKGDIAEGYSVSREKKESFPLTVTSAQKNPTAFYLCASTSVGGARSRYQFFGPGTRLTVL.

V is TRBV5-1 and J is TRBJ2-1, with TRBD2 matching over 7 bases. The CDR3 runs 16 residues. V dropped 0 bases and J dropped 4; count of bases not matched to a gene: 7. The germline V gene has CDR1 SGHRS and CDR2 YFSETQ. The CDR3 is CASSLVGGGAYNEQFF. The DNA of the CDR3 is TGCGCCAGCAGCTTGGTCGGCGGGGGAGCTTACAATGAGCAGTTCTTC.

This chain uses TRBV11-2 with TRBJ1-5; weak D call: TRBD1 (5 bases). This CDR3 contains 15 residues. Germline CDR1 reads SGHAT; CDR2 reads FQNNGV. Trimming took off 3 bases at V and 2 bases at J, with 11 bases between the two ends. The CDR3 region is CASSFGTRGNQPQHF. DNA for the CDR3: TGTGCCAGCAGCTTTGGGACTAGGGGCAATCAGCCCCAGCATTTT.

V is TRBV3-1 (or the pseudogene TRBV3-2) and J is TRBJ2-5; D ambiguous. CDR3 length: 16 amino acids. The germline CDR1 and CDR2 sequences are LGHDT and YNNKEL (reference sequence). Trimming left V 0 bases short and J 1 base short, with 12 bases between. CDR3 loop: CASSQDVGLLQETQYF. The CDR3 DNA follows: TGTGCCAGCAGCCAAGATGTGGGCCTGCTCCAAGAGACCCAGTACTTC.

The V call is TRBV5-4, the J call TRBJ1-2; D is ambiguous. In germline, CDR1 is SGHNT, CDR2 YYREEE (reference sequence). The CDR3 spans 13 residues. V was shortened by 3 bases and J by 0 bases, with 6 bases between the two germline ends. CDR3 in DNA: TGTGCCAGCAGCTCCAACACTAACTATGGCTACACCTTC. Encoded protein: CASSSNTNYGYTF.

This sequence joins TRBV24-1 and TRBJ2-5, with TRBD2 identical over 10 bases. Germline-derived CDR1 and CDR2 are KGHDR and SFDVKD. The CDR3 is made up of 14 amino acids. Trimming removed 5 bases from V and 4 bases from J; junction bases left unmatched: 3. CDR3 coding DNA: TGTGCCACCAGTGGGACTAGCGGTTTAGAGACCCAGTACTTC. Translating gives CATSGTSGLETQYF.

Worth noting for this clone: Germline is not matched at one junction end, which may reflect a read error. V is TRBV6-4 and J is TRBJ2-3; 9 positions match TRBD2. CDR3 length: 12 amino acids. From germline, CDR1 is MRHNA and CDR2 SNTAGT. CDR3 in amino acids: CAGSGGTDTQYF. CDR3 DNA sequence: TGTGCCGGCAGCGGGGGGACAGATACGCAGTATTTT.

The chain couples TRBV19 to TRBJ1-2, with D possibly matching TRBD1 (5 bases). Trimming took 3 bases from V and 7 from J, leaving 15 bases between them. The CDR3 covers 14 residues. Germline CDR1 and CDR2: LNHDA and SQIVND (reference sequence). CDR3 bases: TGTGCCAGTAGTATTCAGACAGCCTCCCGTGGCTACACCTTC. This gives the protein CASSIQTASRGYTF.

V and J are TRBV5-5 and TRBJ1-5; 8 nucleotides match TRBD1. This CDR3 has 14 amino acids. The J segment lost 2 bases and the V segment lost 4 bases, leaving 2 bases of the junction unmatched. The germline gives CDR1 SGHKS, CDR2 YYEKEE (reference sequence). This chain's CDR3 is CASSLQGGNQPQHF. CDR3 sequence (DNA): TGTGCCAGCAGCCTACAGGGGGGCAATCAGCCCCAGCATTTT.

The chain links TRBV6-5 to TRBJ2-3; D is perhaps TRBD2 (5 bases). V was shortened by 6 bases and J by 3 bases, with 16 bases between the two germline ends. CDR3 length: 15 amino acids. CDR1 MNHEY and CDR2 SVGAGI come from the germline V gene. As DNA, the CDR3 is TGTGCCAGCAGCAAGATGGGAGCTCTGACAGATACGCAGTATTTT. Translated, it gives CASSKMGALTDTQYF.

The chain employs TRBV6-4 and TRBJ2-3, with 8 bases fitting TRBD2. This CDR3 region has 15 residues. Germline CDR1 is MRHNA and CDR2 is SNTAGT. Trimming cost V 3 bases and J 6 bases; bases outside gene matches: 8. The CDR3 reads CASSEAGGRRDTQYF. Here the CDR3 DNA reads TGTGCCAGCAGTGAGGCGGGAGGCAGGCGGGATACGCAGTATTTT.